Ten or more counts support the clone carrying this T cell receptor (beta chain). Antigen: not known. This CDR3 comprises 13 residues. V was clipped by 7 bases and J by 8 bases; unmatched bases: 5. The germline gives CDR1 SQVTM, CDR2 ANQGSEA. Time point reported: patch test 2, 6 weeks after DPC sensitization. Indicated treatment: therapeutic diphenylcyclopropenone sensitization with weekly scalp DPC. Unfractionated whole blood yielded total RNA. This record belongs to a study of human T cells and chemical hapten exposure. Looking at the study overall: The use of 2% DPC on 2 cm by 2 cm of upper inner arm skin constituted sensitization. Study-wide findings and caveats: Following DPC sensitization, TCRs present above 1 in 1000 frequency showed no change.

Each CDR3 protein gets one entry after TCRdb re-called the RACE reads with MiXCR. The table lists tens of thousands of distinct CDR3 sequences, 8.5% to 10% of them singletons, with around 1.6% in the top ten. This chain joins TRBV29-1 and TRBJ2-1; 13 bases line up with TRBD2. The source is a woman aged 45 to 65 with alopecia areata. Some clones in this sample may be carry-over from other donors' samples. The material was whole blood, obtained in connection with sensitization to the hapten diphenylcyclopropenone (DPC). The CDR3 loop is CSASGLAGDEQFF. CDR3 bases: TGCAGCGCATCCGGACTAGCGGGAGATGAGCAGTTCTTC.